This T cell receptor (beta chain) emerged from a study of T cells after yellow fever vaccination. This CDR3 contains 16 residues. Germline CDR1 SGHTA, CDR2 FQGNSA. The V and J ends lost 5 bases and 6 bases, in that order; junction bases with no gene match: 10. This clonotype came up a few times. Generation of TCR cDNA used 5'RACE template switching (which added a universal primer site and UMIs). A single record per CDR3 protein comes from TCRdb applying MiXCR to the 5' RACE reads. Here the sample spans hundreds of thousands of distinct CDR3 sequences, 6.2% being singletons. The source material was PBMCs, sampled 5 days after the yellow fever booster vaccination. The chain uses TRBV7-2 and TRBJ2-1; 10 nucleotides line up with TRBD2. The TCR was taken from a man aged 25-45 years who received the YFV17D yellow fever vaccine. CDR3 sequence: CASSPLTSGIPNEQFF. The CDR3 nucleotides read TGTGCCAGCAGCCCGCTCACTAGCGGGATACCCAATGAGCAGTTCTTC.